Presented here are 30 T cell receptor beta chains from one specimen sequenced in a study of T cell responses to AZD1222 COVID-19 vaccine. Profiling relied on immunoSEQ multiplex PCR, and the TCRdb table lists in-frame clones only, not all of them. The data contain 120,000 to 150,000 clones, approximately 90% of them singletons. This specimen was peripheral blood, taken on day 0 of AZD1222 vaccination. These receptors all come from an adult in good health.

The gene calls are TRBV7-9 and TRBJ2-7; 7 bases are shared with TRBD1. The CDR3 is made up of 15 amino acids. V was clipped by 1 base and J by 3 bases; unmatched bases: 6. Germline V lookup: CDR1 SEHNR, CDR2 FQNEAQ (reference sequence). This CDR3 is CASSLEGTAYYEQYF. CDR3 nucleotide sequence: TGTGCCAGCAGCTTAGAAGGGACAGCGTACTACGAGCAGTACTTC. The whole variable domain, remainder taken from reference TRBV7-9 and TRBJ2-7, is DTGVSQNPRHKITKRGQNVTFRCDPISEHNRLYWYRQTLGQGPEFLTYFQNEAQLEKSRLLSDRFSAERPKGSFSTLEIQRTEQGDSAMYLCASSLEGTAYYEQYFGPGTRLTVT.

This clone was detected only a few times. CDR3 sequence reads: CASSENGEGKYTEAFF. In nucleotides, the CDR3 is TGTGCCAGCAGCGAAAACGGGGAGGGGAAGTACACTGAAGCTTTCTTT. This chain connects TRBV6-2 or TRBV6-3 to TRBJ1-1; D is possibly TRBD1 (5 bases). This CDR3 is built from 16 residues. Germline CDR1 is MNHEY and CDR2 is SVGEGT. The ends were cut back, 6 bases at V and 3 bases at J, with 20 bases in the middle.

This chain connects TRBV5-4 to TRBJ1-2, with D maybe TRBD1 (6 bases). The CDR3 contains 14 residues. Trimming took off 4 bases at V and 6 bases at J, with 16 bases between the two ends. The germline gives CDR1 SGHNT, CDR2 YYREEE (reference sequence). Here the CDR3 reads CASSRLLGAHGYTF. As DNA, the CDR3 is TGTGCCAGCAGCCGTTTATTGGGGGCGCATGGCTACACCTTC.

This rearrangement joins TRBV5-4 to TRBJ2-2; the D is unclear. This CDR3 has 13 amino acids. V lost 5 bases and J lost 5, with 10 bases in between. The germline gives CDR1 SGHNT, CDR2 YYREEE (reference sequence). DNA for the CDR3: TGTGCCAGCAGTCTAAAGGTGACCGGGGAGCTGTTTTTT. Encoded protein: CASSLKVTGELFF.

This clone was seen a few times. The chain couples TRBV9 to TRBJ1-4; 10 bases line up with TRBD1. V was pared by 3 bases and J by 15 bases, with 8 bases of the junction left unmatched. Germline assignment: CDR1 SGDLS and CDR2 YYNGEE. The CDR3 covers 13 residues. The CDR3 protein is CASSAYPGQGVFF. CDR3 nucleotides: TGTGCCAGCAGCGCGTATCCCGGACAGGGGGTGTTTTTT. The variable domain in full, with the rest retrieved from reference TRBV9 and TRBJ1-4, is DSGVTQTPKHLITATGQRVTLRCSPRSGDLSVYWYQQSLDQGLQFLIQYYNGEERAKGNILERFSAQQFPDLHSELNLSSLELGDSALYFCASSAYPGQGVFFGSGTQLSVL.

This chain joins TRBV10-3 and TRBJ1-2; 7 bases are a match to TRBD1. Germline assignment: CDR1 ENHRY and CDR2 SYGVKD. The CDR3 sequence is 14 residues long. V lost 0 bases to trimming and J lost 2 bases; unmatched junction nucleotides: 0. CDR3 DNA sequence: TGTGCCATCAGTGAGTCGACAGGGAACTATGGCTACACCTTC. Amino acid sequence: CAISESTGNYGYTF.

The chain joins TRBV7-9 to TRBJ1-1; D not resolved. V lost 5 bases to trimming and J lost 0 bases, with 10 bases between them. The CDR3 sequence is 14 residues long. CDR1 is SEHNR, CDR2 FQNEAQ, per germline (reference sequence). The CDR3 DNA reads TGTGCCAGCAGCCCACAAGTCATGAACACTGAAGCTTTCTTT. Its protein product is CASSPQVMNTEAFF.

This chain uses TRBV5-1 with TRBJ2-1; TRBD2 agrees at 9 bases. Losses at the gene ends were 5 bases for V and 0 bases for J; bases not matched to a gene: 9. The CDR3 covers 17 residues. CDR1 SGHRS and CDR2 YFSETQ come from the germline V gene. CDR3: CASRGTSSSVSYNEQFF. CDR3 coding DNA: TGCGCCAGCAGAGGGACTAGCAGCAGCGTCTCCTACAATGAGCAGTTCTTC.

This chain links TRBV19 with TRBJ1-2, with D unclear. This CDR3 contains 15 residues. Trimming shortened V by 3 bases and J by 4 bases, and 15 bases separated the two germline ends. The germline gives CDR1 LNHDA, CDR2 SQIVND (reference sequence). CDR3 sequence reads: CASSIPSALVYGYTF. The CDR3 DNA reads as TGTGCCAGTAGTATCCCTTCGGCGCTGGTCTATGGCTACACCTTC.

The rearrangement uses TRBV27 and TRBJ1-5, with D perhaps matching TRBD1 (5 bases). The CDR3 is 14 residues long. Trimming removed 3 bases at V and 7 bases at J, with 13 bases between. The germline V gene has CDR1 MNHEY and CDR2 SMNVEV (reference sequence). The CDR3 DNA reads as TGTGCCAGCAGTTTTGCCAGGGACGGGCAGCCCCAGCATTTT. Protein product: CASSFARDGQPQHF.

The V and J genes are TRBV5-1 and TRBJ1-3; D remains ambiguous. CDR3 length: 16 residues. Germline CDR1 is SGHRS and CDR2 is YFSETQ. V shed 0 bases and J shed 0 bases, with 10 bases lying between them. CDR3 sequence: CASSLGGRDSGNTIYF. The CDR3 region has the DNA TGCGCCAGCAGCTTGGGTGGCCGGGACTCTGGAAACACCATATATTTT.

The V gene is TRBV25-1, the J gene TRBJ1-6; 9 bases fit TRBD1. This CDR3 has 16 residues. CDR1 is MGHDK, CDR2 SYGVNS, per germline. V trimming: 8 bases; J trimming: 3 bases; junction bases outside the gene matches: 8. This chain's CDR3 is CASRQGGSFYNSPLHF. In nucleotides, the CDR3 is TGTGCCAGCCGACAGGGGGGGTCTTTCTATAATTCACCCCTCCACTTT.

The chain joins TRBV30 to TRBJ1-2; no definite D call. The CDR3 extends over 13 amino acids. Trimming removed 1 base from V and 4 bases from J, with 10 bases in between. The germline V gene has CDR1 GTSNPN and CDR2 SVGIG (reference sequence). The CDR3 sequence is CAWSEIRSYGYTF. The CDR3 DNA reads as TGTGCCTGGAGTGAAATTAGATCCTATGGCTACACCTTC. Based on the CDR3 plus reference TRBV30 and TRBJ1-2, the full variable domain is SQTIHQWPATLVQPVGSPLSLECTVEGTSNPNLYWYRQAAGRGLQLLFYSVGIGQISSEVPQNLSASRPQDRQFILSSKKLLLSDSGFYLCAWSEIRSYGYTFGSGTRLTVV.

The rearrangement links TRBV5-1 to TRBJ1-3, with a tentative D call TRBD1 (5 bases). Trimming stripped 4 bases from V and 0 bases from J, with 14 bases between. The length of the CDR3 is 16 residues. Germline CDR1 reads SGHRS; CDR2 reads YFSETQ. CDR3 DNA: TGCGCCAGCAGCCCCCGGGACGGGTACTCTGGAAACACCATATATTTT. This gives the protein CASSPRDGYSGNTIYF.

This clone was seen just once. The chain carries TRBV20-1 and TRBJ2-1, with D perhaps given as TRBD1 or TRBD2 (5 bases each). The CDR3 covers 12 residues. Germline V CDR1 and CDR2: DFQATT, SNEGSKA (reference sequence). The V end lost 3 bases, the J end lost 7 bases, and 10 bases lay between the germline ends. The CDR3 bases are TGCAGTGCTAGTTGGGGGTTTAATGAGCAGTTCTTC. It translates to CSASWGFNEQFF.

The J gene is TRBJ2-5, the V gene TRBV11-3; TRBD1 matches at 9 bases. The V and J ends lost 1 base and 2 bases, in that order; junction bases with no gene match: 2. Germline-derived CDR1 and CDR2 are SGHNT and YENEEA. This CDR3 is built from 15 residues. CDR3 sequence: CASSLGGQGQETQYF. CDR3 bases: TGTGCCAGCAGCTTAGGGGGACAGGGACAAGAGACCCAGTACTTC.

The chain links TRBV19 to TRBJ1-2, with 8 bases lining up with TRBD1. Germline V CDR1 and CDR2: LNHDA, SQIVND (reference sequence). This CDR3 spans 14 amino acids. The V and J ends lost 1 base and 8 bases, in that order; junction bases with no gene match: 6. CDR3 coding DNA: TGTGCCAGTAGTATAGTCGGGACAGGTAACGGCTACACCTTC. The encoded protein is CASSIVGTGNGYTF.

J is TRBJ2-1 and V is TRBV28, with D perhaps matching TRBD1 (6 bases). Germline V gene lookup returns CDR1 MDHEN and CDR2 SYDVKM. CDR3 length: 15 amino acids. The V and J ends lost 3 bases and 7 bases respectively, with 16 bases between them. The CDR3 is CASSLSQTGGNEQFF. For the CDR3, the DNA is TGTGCCAGCAGTTTGAGTCAGACAGGTGGAAATGAGCAGTTCTTC.

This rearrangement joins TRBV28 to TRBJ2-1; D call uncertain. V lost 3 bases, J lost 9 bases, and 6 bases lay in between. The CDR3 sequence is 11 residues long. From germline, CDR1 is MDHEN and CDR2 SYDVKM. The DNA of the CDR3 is TGTGCCAGCAGTTTGGGCAGTGAGCAGTTCTTC. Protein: CASSLGSEQFF.

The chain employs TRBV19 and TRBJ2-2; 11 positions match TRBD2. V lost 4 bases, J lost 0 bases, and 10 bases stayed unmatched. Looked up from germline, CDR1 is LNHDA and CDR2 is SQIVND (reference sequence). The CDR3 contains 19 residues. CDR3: CASSTGSGRAFSNTGELFF. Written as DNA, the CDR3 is TGTGCCAGTAGTACCGGTAGCGGGAGGGCTTTCTCGAACACCGGGGAGCTGTTTTTT.

CDR3 loop: CSGWDNEQFF. The CDR3, as DNA: TGCAGTGGCTGGGACAATGAGCAGTTCTTC. The chain has TRBV29-1 and TRBJ2-1; D unclear. This CDR3 has 10 amino acids. The germline V gene has CDR1 SQVTM and CDR2 ANQGSEA.

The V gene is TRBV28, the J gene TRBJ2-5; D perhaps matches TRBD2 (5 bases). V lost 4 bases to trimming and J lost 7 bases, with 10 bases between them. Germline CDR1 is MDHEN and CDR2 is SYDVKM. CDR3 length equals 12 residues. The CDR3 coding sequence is TGTGCCAGCAGTTCTAGCATAGGGACCCAGTACTTC. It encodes CASSSSIGTQYF.

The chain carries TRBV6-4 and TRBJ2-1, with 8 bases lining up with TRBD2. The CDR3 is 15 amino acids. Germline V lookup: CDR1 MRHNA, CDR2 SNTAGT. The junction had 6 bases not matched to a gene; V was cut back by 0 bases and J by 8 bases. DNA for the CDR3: TGTGCCAGCAGTGACTCGAACGGGAGGGGCGATGAGCAGTTCTTC. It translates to CASSDSNGRGDEQFF.

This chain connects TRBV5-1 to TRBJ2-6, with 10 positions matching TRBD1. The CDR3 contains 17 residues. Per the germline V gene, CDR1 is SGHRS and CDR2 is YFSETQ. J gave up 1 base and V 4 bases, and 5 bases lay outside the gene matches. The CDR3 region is CASSAWTGGSGANVLTF. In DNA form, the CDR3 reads TGCGCCAGCAGCGCGTGGACAGGGGGTTCTGGGGCCAACGTCCTGACTTTC.

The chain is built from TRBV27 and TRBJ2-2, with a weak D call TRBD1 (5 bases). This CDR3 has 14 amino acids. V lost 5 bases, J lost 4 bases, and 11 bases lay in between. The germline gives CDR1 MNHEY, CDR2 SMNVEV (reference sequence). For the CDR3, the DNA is TGTGCCAGCAGTGTAGGGGTTAGCACCGGGGAGCTGTTTTTT. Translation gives CASSVGVSTGELFF.

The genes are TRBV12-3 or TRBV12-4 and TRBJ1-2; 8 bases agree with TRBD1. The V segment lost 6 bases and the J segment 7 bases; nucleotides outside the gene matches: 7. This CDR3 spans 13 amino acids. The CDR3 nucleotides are TGTGCCAGCAGCCACTCAGGGGGCATTGGCTACACCTTC. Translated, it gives CASSHSGGIGYTF.

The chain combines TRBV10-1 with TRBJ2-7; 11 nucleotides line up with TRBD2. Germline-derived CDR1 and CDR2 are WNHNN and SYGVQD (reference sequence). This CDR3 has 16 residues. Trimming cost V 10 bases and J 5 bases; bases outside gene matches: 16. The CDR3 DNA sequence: TGCGCCAACCGCGAAAAACTAGCGGGAGAGTTCAACGAGCAGTACTTC. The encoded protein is CANREKLAGEFNEQYF.

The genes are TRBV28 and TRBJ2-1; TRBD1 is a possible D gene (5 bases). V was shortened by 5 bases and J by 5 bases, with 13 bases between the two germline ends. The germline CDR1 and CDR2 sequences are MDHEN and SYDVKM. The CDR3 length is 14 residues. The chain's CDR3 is CASSPLDSHNEQFF. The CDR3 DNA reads TGTGCCAGCAGTCCCCTTGACAGCCACAATGAGCAGTTCTTC.

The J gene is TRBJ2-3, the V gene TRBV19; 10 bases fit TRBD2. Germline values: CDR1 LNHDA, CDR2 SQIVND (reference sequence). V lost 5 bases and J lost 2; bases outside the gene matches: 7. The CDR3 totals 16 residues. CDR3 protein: CASSPRTSGYTDTQYF. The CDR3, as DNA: TGTGCCAGTAGTCCCCGGACTAGCGGATACACAGATACGCAGTATTTT.

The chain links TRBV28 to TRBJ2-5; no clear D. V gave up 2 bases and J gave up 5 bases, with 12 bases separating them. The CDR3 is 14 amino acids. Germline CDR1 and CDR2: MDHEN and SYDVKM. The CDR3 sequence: CASSLEGSGETQYF. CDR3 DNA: TGTGCCAGCAGTTTAGAAGGGTCGGGTGAGACCCAGTACTTC.